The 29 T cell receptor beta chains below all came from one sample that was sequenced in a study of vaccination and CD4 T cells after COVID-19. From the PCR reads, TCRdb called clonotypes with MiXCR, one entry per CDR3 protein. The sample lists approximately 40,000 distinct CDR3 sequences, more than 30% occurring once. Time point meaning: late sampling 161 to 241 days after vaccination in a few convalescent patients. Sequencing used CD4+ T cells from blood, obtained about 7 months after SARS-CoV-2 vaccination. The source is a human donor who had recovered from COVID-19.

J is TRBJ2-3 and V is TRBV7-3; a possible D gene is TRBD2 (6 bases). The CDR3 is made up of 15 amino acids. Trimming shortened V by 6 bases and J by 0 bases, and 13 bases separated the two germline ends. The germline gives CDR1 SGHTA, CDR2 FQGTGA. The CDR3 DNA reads TGTGCCAGCAGTCCGGACGGGAGAAGCACAGATACGCAGTATTTT. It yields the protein CASSPDGRSTDTQYF.

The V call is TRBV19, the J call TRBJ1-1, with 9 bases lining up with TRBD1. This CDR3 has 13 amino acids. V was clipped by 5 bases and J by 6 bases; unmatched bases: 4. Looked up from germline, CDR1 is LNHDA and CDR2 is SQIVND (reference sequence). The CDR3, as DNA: TGTGCCAGTAGTGGAAGACAGGGGGCTGAAGCTTTCTTT. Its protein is CASSGRQGAEAFF.

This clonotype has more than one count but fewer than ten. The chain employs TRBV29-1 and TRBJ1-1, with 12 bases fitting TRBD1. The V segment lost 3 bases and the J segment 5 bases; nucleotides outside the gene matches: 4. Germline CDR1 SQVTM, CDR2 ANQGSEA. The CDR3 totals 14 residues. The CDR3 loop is CSVEGQGAGTEAFF. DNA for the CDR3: TGCAGCGTTGAGGGACAGGGGGCCGGTACTGAAGCTTTCTTT.

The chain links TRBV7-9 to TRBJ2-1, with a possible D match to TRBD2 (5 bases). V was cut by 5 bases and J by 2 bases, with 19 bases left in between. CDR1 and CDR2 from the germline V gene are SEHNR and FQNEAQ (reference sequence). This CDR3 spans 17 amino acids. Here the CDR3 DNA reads TGTGCCAGCAGCCCCATTACCACTAGTTTCCCCTACAATGAGCAGTTCTTC. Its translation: CASSPITTSFPYNEQFF.

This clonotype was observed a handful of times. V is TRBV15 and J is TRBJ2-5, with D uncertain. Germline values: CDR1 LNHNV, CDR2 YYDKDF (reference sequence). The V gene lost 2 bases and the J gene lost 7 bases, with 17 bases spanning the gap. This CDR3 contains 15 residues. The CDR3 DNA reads TGTGCCACCAGCAGACGGAGTGGACCACTTGGGACCCAGTACTTC. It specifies CATSRRSGPLGTQYF. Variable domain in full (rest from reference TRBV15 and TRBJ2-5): DAMVIQNPRYQVTQFGKPVTLSCSQTLNHNVMYWYQQKSSQAPKLLFHYYDKDFNNEADTPDNFQSRRPNTSFCFLDIRSPGLGDTAMYLCATSRRSGPLGTQYFGPGTRLLVL.

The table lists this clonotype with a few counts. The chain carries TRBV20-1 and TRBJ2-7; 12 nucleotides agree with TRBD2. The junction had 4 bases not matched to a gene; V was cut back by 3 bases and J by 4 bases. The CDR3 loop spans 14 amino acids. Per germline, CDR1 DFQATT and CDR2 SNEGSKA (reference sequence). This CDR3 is CSASPLAGGYEQYF. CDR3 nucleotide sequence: TGCAGTGCTAGTCCCCTAGCGGGAGGGTACGAGCAGTACTTC.

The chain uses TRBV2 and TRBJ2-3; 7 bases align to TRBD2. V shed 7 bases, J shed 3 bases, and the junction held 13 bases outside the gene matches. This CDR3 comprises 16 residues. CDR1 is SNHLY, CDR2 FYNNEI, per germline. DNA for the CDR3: TGTGCCAGCAAGGATCTGACTAGCAGGGCTACAGATACGCAGTATTTT. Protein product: CASKDLTSRATDTQYF. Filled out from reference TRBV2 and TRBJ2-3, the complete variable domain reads EPEVTQTPSHQVTQMGQEVILRCVPISNHLYFYWYRQILGQKVEFLVSFYNNEISEKSEIFDDQFSVERPDGSNFTLKIRSTKLEDSAMYFCASKDLTSRATDTQYFGPGTRLTVL.

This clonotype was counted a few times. CDR3 in DNA: TGTGCCAGCACCCCACACGCGGGACTAAACAATGAGCAGTTCTTC. Its translation: CASTPHAGLNNEQFF. The chain joins TRBV28 to TRBJ2-1; 7 bases are shared with TRBD2. Germline V gene lookup returns CDR1 MDHEN and CDR2 SYDVKM. The CDR3 totals 15 residues. J lost 5 bases, V lost 7 bases, and 11 bases had no gene match.

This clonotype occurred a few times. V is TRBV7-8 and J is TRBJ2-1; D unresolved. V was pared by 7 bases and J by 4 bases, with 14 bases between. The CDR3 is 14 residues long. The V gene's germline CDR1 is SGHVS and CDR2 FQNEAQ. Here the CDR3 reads CASTVLVPYNEQFF. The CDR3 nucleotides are TGTGCCAGCACAGTCCTGGTTCCATACAATGAGCAGTTCTTC.

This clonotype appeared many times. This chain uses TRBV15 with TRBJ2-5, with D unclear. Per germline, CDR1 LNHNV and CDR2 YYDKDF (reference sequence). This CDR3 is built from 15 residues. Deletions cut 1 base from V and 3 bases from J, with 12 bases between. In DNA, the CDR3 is TGTGCCACCAGCAGAGGGTCCCCTGGGGAAGAGACCCAGTACTTC. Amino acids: CATSRGSPGEETQYF.

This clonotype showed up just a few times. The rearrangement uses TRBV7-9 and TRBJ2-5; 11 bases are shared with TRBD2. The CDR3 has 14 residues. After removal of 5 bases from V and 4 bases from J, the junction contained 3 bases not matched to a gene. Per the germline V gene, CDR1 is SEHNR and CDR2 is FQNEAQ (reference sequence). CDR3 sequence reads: CASSAGLAGETQYF. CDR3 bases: TGTGCCAGCAGCGCAGGACTAGCGGGAGAGACCCAGTACTTC.

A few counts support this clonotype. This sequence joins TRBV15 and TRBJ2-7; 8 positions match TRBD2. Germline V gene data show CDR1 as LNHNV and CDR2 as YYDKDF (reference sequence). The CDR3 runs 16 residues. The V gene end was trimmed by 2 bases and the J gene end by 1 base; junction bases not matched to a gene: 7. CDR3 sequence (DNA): TGTGCCACCAGCAGACAACCAACGGGAGGGTCCTACGAGCAGTACTTC. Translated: CATSRQPTGGSYEQYF.

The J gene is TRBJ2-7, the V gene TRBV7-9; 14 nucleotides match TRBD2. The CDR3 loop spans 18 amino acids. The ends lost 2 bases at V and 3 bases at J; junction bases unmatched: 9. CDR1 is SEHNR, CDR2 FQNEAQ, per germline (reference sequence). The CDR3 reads CASSLTRLAGGENYEQYF. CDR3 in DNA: TGTGCCAGCAGCTTAACGAGACTAGCGGGAGGGGAAAACTACGAGCAGTACTTC.

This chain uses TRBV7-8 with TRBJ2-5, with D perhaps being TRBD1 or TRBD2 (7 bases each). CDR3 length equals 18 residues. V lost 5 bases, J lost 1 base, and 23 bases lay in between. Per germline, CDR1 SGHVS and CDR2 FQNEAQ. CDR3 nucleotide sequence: TGTGCCAGCAGCCTACGGACAGGAGCGGGACCATTCCAAGAGACCCAGTACTTC. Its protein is CASSLRTGAGPFQETQYF.

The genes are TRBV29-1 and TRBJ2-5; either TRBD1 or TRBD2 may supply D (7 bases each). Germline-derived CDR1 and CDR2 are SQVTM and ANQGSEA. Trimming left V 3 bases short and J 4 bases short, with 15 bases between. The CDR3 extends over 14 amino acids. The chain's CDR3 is CSVDGRGGAETQYF. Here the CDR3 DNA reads TGCAGCGTTGATGGCAGGGGGGGCGCAGAGACCCAGTACTTC.

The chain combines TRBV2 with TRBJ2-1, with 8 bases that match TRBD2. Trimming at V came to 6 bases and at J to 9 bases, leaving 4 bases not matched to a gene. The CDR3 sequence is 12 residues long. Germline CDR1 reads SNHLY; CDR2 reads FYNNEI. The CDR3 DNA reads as TGTGCCAGCAGACTAGCGGCGGGTGAGCAGTTCTTC. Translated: CASRLAAGEQFF.

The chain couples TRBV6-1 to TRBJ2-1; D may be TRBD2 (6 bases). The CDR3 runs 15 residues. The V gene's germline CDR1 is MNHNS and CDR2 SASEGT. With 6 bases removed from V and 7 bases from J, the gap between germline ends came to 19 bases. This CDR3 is CASSPGLGGRNEQFF. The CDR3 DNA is TGTGCCAGCAGCCCGGGTTTGGGTGGGAGGAATGAGCAGTTCTTC.

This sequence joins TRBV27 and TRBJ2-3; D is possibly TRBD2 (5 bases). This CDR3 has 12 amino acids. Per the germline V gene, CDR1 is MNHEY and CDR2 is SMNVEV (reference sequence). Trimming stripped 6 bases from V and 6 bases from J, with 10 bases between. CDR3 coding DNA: TGTGCCAGCAGGCAGACGGGGGATACGCAGTATTTT. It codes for CASRQTGDTQYF.

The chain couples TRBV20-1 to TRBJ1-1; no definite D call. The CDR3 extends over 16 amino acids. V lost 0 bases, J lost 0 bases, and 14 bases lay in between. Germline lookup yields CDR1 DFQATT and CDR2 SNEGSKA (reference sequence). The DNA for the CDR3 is TGCAGTGCTAGAGAATTTGGATTGGGCATGAACACTGAAGCTTTCTTT. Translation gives CSAREFGLGMNTEAFF.

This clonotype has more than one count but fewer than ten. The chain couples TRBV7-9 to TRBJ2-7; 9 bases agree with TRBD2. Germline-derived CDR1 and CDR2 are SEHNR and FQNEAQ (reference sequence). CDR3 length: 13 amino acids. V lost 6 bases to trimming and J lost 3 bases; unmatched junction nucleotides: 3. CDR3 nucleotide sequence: TGTGCCAGCAGTAGCGGGAGATTCTACGAGCAGTACTTC. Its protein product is CASSSGRFYEQYF.

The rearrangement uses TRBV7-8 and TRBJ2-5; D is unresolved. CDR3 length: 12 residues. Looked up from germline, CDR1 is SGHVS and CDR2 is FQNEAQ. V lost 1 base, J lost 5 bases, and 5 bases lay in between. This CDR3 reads CASSLGVETQYF. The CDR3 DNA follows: TGTGCCAGCAGCTTAGGGGTGGAGACCCAGTACTTC.

The CDR3 loop reads CASSPNEFRETQYF. The CDR3 DNA reads as TGTGCCAGTAGCCCGAACGAGTTCCGGGAGACCCAGTACTTC. This rearrangement joins TRBV19 to TRBJ2-5; no clear D gene. Germline V gene sequence: CDR1 LNHDA, CDR2 SQIVND (reference sequence). The CDR3 contains 14 residues. V was pared by 6 bases and J by 5 bases, with 16 bases between.

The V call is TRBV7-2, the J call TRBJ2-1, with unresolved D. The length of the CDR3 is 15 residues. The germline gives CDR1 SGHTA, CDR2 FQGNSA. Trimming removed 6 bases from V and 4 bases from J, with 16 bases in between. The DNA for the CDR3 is TGTGCCAGCAGGACCCGGACGGGTGGGTACAATGAGCAGTTCTTC. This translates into CASRTRTGGYNEQFF.

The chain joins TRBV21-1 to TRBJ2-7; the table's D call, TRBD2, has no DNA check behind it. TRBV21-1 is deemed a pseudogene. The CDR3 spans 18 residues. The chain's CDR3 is CASSKEVGSGRACYEQYF. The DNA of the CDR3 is TGTGCCAGCAGCAAAGAGGTGGGTAGCGGGAGGGCCTGCTACGAGCAGTACTTC.

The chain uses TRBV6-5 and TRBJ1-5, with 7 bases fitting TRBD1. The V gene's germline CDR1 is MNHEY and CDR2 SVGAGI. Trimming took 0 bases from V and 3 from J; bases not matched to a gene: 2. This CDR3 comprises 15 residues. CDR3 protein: CASSYSDRDNQPQHF. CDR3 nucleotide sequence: TGTGCCAGCAGTTACTCAGACAGGGACAATCAGCCCCAGCATTTT.

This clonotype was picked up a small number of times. The CDR3 protein is CASSRGEDYEQYF. The CDR3 DNA sequence: TGTGCCAGCAGCAGGGGGGAGGACTACGAGCAGTACTTC. The rearrangement links TRBV7-2 to TRBJ2-7, with D perhaps TRBD1 or TRBD2 (6 bases each). This CDR3 has 13 residues. Per germline, CDR1 SGHTA and CDR2 FQGNSA. V lost 5 bases and J lost 3, with 11 bases in between.

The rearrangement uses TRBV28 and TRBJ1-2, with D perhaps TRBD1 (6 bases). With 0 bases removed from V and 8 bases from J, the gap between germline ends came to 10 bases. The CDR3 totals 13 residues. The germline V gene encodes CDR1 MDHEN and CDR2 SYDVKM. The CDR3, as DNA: TGTGCCAGCAGTTTATGGGGGGCGCAAGGCTACACCTTC. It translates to CASSLWGAQGYTF.

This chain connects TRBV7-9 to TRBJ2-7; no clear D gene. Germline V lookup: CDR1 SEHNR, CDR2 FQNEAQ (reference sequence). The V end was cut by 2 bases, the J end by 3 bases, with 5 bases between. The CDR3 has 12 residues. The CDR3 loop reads CASSLTNYEQYF. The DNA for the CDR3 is TGTGCCAGCAGCTTAACTAACTACGAGCAGTACTTC.

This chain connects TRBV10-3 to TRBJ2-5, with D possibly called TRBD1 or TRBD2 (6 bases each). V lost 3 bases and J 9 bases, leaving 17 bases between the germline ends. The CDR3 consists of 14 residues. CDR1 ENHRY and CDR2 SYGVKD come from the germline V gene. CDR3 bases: TGTGCCATCAGTGATAGGGGATCTAGGGGGGCCCAGTACTTC. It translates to CAISDRGSRGAQYF.